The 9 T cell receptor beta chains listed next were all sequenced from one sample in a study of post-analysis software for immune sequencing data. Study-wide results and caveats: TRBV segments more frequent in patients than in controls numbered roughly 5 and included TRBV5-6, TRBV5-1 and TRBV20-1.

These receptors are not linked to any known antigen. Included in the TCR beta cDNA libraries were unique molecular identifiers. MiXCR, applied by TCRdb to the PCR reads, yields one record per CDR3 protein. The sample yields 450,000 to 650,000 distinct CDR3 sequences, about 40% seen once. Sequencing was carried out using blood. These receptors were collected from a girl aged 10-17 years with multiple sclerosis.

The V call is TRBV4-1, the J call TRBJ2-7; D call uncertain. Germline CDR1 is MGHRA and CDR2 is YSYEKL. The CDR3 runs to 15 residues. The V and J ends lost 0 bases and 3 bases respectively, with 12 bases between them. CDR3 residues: CASSQELNPHYEQYF. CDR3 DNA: TGCGCCAGCAGCCAAGAGCTAAATCCTCACTACGAGCAGTACTTC.

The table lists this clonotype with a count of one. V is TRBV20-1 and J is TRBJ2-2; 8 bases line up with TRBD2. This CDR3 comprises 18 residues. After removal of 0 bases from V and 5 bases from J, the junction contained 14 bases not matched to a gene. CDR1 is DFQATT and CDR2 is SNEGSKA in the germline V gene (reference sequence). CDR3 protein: CSARDPSRGGSETGELFF. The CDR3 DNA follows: TGCAGTGCTAGAGACCCTTCCCGGGGGGGCTCGGAGACCGGGGAGCTGTTTTTT.

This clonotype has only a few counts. The chain's CDR3 is CSVGMERNQPQHF. DNA for the CDR3: TGCAGCGTGGGTATGGAACGAAATCAGCCCCAGCATTTT. V gene TRBV29-1 combines with J gene TRBJ1-5; D is unresolved. This CDR3 is built from 13 residues. Germline CDR1 SQVTM, CDR2 ANQGSEA. V dropped 6 bases and J dropped 4 bases, with 13 bases sitting between them.

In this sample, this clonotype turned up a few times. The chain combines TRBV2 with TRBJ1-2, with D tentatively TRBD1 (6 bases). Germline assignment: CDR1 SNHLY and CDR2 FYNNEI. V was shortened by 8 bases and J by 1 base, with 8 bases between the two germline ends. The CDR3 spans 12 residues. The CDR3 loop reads CASPDSNYGYTF. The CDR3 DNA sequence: TGTGCCAGCCCGGACAGTAACTATGGCTACACCTTC.

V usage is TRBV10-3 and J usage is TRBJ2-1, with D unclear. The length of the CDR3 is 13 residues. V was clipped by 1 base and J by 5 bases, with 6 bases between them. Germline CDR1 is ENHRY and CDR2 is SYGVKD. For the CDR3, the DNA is TGTGCCATCAGTGAGTGGGCAGACAATGAGCAGTTCTTC. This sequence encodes CAISEWADNEQFF.

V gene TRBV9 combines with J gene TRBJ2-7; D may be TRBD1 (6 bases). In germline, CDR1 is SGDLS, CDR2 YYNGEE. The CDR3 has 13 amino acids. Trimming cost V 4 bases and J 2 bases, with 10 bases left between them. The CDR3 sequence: CASSTGLTYEQYF. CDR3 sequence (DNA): TGTGCCAGCAGCACAGGGTTAACCTACGAGCAGTACTTC.

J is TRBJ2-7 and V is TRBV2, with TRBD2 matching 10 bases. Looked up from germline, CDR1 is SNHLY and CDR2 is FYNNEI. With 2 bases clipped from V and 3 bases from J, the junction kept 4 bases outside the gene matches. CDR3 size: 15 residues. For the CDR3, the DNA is TGTGCCAGCAGTGAACTAGCGGGAGTAATCTACGAGCAGTACTTC. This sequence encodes CASSELAGVIYEQYF.

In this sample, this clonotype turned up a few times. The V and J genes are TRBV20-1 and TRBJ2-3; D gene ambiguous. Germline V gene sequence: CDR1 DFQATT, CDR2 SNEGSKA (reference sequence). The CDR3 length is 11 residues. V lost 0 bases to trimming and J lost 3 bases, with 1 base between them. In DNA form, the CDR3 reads TGCAGTGCTAGAGAAACAGATACGCAGTATTTT. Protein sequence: CSARETDTQYF.

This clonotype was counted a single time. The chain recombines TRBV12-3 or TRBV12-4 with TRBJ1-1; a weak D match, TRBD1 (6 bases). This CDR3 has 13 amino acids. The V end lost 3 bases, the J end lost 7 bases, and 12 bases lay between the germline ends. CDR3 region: CASSFRGKVEAFF. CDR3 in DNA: TGTGCCAGCAGTTTTAGGGGGAAGGTTGAAGCTTTCTTT.